These T cell receptor beta chains were read from a single sample in a study of cytomegalovirus exposure and HLA in healthy donors. Libraries were prepared by immunoSEQ multiplex PCR; TCRdb keeps only in-frame clonotypes and omits some of them. The sample carries more than 100,000 clones, about 16% recorded once. Sequenced material: PBMCs. Receptors originate from a woman aged 18 to 35 in good health and CMV-seronegative. The CDR3 runs from the conserved cysteine through the conserved F or W. D genes are given only for firm matches.

NA	14	TRBV5-1	TRBJ1-1	CASSLDRGNTEAFF
NA	14	TRBV6-4	TRBJ2-2	CASSEQQDTGELFF
TRBD2	16	TRBV15	TRBJ2-1	CATSRGMGLAGNEQFF
TRBD2	15	TRBV5-8	TRBJ2-1	CASSLRLAGAGEQFF
NA	13	TRBV28	TRBJ1-1	CASSLSGGTEAFF
NA	16	TRBV25-1	TRBJ2-2	CASTLSSPGGSGELFF
TRBD2	15	TRBV14	TRBJ2-5	CASSQALAGGETQYF
TRBD2	16	TRBV6-5	TRBJ2-1	CASSYSRLAGSNEQFF
NA	13	TRBV6-6	TRBJ2-1	CASIPGGTNEQFF
NA	16	TRBV7-3	TRBJ2-2	CASSSSVGEHTGELFF
NA	15	TRBV19	TRBJ1-5	CASSITGWGNQPQHF
NA	13	TRBV7-3	TRBJ2-5	CASSQQVGETQYF
TRBD1	16	TRBV28	TRBJ1-1	CASSLPPGQGPTEAFF
NA	16	TRBV4-1	TRBJ2-4	CASSQGGVLAKNIQYF
TRBD2	16	TRBV5-4	TRBJ2-3	CASSLGLAGRTDTQYF
NA	14	TRBV5-1	TRBJ2-1	CASSLQTTVNEQFF
NA	12	TRBV30	TRBJ2-5	CAWRPPQGTQYF
NA	15	TRBV19	TRBJ1-1	CASRSEAFGNTEAFF
TRBD1	14	TRBV29-1	TRBJ2-7	CSVEDRGSTYEQYF
NA	17	TRBV5-1	TRBJ2-1	CASSWNTGKGSYNEQFF
NA	15	TRBV5-6	TRBJ2-5	CASSLAGRAQETQYF
NA	16	TRBV19	TRBJ2-3	CASSLLRQLSTDTQYF
TRBD1	14	TRBV7-9	TRBJ2-1	CASSSGGLHNEQFF
TRBD1	13	TRBV30	NA	CALLGAGGYEQYF
TRBD1	15	TRBV19	TRBJ2-1	CASRSRDRAYNEQFF
NA	14	TRBV14	TRBJ2-7	CASSQVSGAYEQYF
TRBD2	16	TRBV9	TRBJ2-3	CASSVDIAGSTDTQYF
NA	14	TRBV5-1	TRBJ1-1	CASSLTAENTEAFF
TRBD2	16	TRBV5-1	TRBJ2-1	CASSLAGVAGIDEQFF
NA	14	TRBV9	TRBJ2-4	CASSGGVLENIQYF
TRBD1	13	TRBV2	TRBJ2-3	CASSDDREDTQYF
TRBD2	14	TRBV5-1	TRBJ2-5	CASSFGAGEETQYF
NA	14	TRBV7-2	TRBJ1-2	CASSFPGLGYGYTF
NA	18	TRBV4-1	TRBJ1-5	CASSQDLGRRWGDQPQHF
TRBD1	14	TRBV2	TRBJ2-7	CASSTTGGSYEQYF